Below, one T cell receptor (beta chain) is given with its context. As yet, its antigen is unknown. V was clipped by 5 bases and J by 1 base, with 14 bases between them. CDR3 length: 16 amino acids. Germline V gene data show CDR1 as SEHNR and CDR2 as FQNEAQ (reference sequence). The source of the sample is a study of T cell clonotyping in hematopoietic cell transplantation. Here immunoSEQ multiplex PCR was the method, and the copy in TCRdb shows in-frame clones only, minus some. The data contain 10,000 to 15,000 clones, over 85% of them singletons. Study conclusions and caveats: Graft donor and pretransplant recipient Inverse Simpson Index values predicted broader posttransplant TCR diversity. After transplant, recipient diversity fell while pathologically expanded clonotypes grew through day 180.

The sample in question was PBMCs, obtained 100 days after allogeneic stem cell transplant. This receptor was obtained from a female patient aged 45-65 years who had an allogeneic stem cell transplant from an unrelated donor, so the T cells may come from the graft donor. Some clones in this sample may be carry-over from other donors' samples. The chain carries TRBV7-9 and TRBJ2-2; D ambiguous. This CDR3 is CASSQPRGQNTGELFF. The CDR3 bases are TGTGCCAGCAGCCAGCCCCGCGGTCAGAACACCGGGGAGCTGTTTTTT.